A selection of T cell receptor beta chains follows, all from one sample in a study of blood T cell repertoires in COVID-19. Generated by immunoSEQ multiplex PCR, the TCRdb table keeps only in-frame clones and is missing some. The sample has some 140,000 clones; about 76% are singletons. Sequencing input: peripheral blood. These receptors were taken from a man older than 75 with acute or convalescent COVID-19. Each CDR3 is given with its conserved first and last residue. D genes are given only for firm matches. Expanded clones are given a class, and other clones once, few, many or no size at all.

D gene | J gene | V gene | clone size | CDR3 DNA | CDR3 protein
TRBD1 | TRBJ2-2 | TRBV6-5 | NA | TGTGCCAGCAGTTACAAGGGACAGGGGACCGGGGAGCTGTTTTTT | CASSYKGQGTGELFF
TRBD2 | TRBJ2-7 | TRBV5-1 | NA | TGCGCCAGCAGCTTGGCTAGCGGGGTTCCCTACGAGCAGTACTTC | CASSLASGVPYEQYF
NA | TRBJ1-1 | TRBV2 | once | TGTGCCAGCAGAAACAGGGAAGCTTTCTTT | CASRNREAFF
TRBD1 | TRBJ1-6 | TRBV5-4 | few | TGTGCCAGCTCCGGACAGGGGAATTCACCCCTCCACTTT | CASSGQGNSPLHF
NA | TRBJ1-2 | TRBV5-5 | NA | TGTGCCAGCAGTCTCGACGGGAGGACATACTATGGCTACACCTTC | CASSLDGRTYYGYTF
NA | TRBJ1-1 | TRBV13 | NA | TGTGCCAGCAGCTCCAAGAGCCTGCGGGGAATGAACACTGAAGCTTTCTTT | CASSSKSLRGMNTEAFF
NA | TRBJ1-2 | TRBV7-2 | NA | TGTGCCAGCAGCTTAGTTCAGAGGTATGGCTACACCTTC | CASSLVQRYGYTF
NA | TRBJ1-4 | TRBV2 | NA | TGTGCCAGCAGCACAACTAATGAAAAACTGTTTTTT | CASSTTNEKLFF
NA | TRBJ1-5 | TRBV4-2 | NA | TGTGCCAGCAGCCAAGCGTCCACGGGAGATCAGCCCCAGCATTTT | CASSQASTGDQPQHF
TRBD1 | TRBJ2-3 | TRBV4-3 | NA | TGCGCCAGCAGCCAATTTGTTCGGACAGGGGCCCGGACAGATACGCAGTATTTT | CASSQFVRTGARTDTQYF
NA | TRBJ2-1 | TRBV18 | NA | TGTGCCAGCTCACCGACCGGGGAGCAGTTCTTC | CASSPTGEQFF
NA | TRBJ2-5 | TRBV4-1 | NA | TGCGCCAGCAGCCTCCTGCGGCAAGAGACCCAGTACTTC | CASSLLRQETQYF
NA | TRBJ2-1 | TRBV2 | NA | TGTGCCAGCAGTGGGAGGCGTGAGCAGTTCTTC | CASSGRREQFF
TRBD1 | TRBJ2-7 | TRBV3-1/TRBV3-2 | NA | TGTGCCAGCAGCCAAGAAAACAGGGGAAAATCGTTC | CASSQENRGKSF
NA | TRBJ2-7 | TRBV10-2 | once | TGCGCCAGCACCCGGGGGACGTTCTACGAGCAGTACTTC | CASTRGTFYEQYF
NA | TRBJ2-2 | TRBV11-3 | NA | TGTGCCAGCAGCTTCGGGTTGGCCGGGGAGCTGTTTTTT | CASSFGLAGELFF
NA | TRBJ2-2 | TRBV19 | NA | TGTGCCAGTAGTTCAGGGATGAGCTGGACCGGGGAGCTGTTTTTT | CASSSGMSWTGELFF
TRBD1 | TRBJ2-2 | TRBV2 | NA | TGTGCCAGCGCCGGGACAGGTAACACCGGGGAGCTGTTTTTT | CASAGTGNTGELFF
TRBD2 | TRBJ2-6 | TRBV7-2 | once | TGTGCCAGCAGGCCGGGGGGTGGGGCCAACGTCCTGACTTTC | CASRPGGGANVLTF
TRBD2 | TRBJ2-1 | TRBV20-1 | NA | TGCAGTGCTAGTCGCTTGTCGCTAGCGGGGGGATACAATGAGCAGTTCTTC | CSASRLSLAGGYNEQFF
TRBD2 | TRBJ2-2 | TRBV2 | NA | TGTGCCAGCAGCGGGACTAGCGGGGCTGGCGGGGAGCTGTTTTTT | CASSGTSGAGGELFF
NA | TRBJ1-1 | TRBV5-1 | once | TGCGCCAGCAGCTTGGGGTGGGCGCCTGAAGCTTTCTTT | CASSLGWAPEAFF
NA | TRBJ1-1 | TRBV21-1 | NA | TGTGCCAGCAGTCGAGAGGGGGGGGCGAACACTGAAGCTTTCTTT | CASSREGGANTEAFF
NA | TRBJ2-2 | TRBV7-2 | NA | TGTGCCAGCAGAGGGCAGGGGATCACCGGGGAGCTGTTTTTT | CASRGQGITGELFF
TRBD2 | TRBJ2-1 | TRBV7-2 | NA | TGTGCCAGCAGCTTAGGCCTAGCGGGGGATGAGCAGTTCTTC | CASSLGLAGDEQFF
NA | TRBJ2-3 | TRBV30 | NA | TGTGCCTGGAGTGAAGGCGGGGAACATACGCAGTATTTT | CAWSEGGEHTQYF
NA | TRBJ2-3 | TRBV5-5 | NA | TGTGCCAGCAGCTTCGGGGGAGATACGCAGTATTTT | CASSFGGDTQYF
TRBD1 | TRBJ2-7 | TRBV15 | NA | TGTGCCACCAGCAGAACAATGGGACAGGGGTTTGGGGAGCAGTACTTC | CATSRTMGQGFGEQYF
NA | TRBJ2-1 | TRBV5-1 | NA | TGCGCCAGCAGCTTGATGGCTAGCGCTTCACAAAATGAGCAGTTCTTC | CASSLMASASQNEQFF